The rows below give T cell receptor beta chains drawn from one sample of a study of shared clonotypes between healthy human individuals. The assay was immunoSEQ multiplex PCR, and TCRdb's table has in-frame clones only and misses some. The sample consists of some 2.4 million clones, 93% of them appearing once. The sample taken for sequencing was naive CD4+ T cells from PBMCs. The receptors derive from a man aged 18 to 30 in good health. Some clones in this sample may be carry-over from other donors' samples. CDR3s include the opening cysteine and the closing phenylalanine or tryptophan. The order of the fields is D gene, J gene, V gene, CDR3 protein. The D gene is left open where the match is weak.

d_call: NA; j_call: TRBJ1-4; v_call: TRBV5-1; cdr3_aa: CASSLRENEKLFF
d_call: NA; j_call: TRBJ2-7; v_call: TRBV27; cdr3_aa: CASSLAPSGYEQYF
d_call: NA; j_call: TRBJ2-7; v_call: TRBV6-5; cdr3_aa: CASSYSGRGIYEQYF
d_call: TRBD1; j_call: TRBJ1-1; v_call: TRBV7-6; cdr3_aa: CASSTRYRGGANTEAFF
d_call: NA; j_call: TRBJ2-7; v_call: TRBV10-3; cdr3_aa: CAISEPDTGPPTQYF
d_call: TRBD1; j_call: TRBJ1-2; v_call: TRBV28; cdr3_aa: CASSISTGGGYGYTF
d_call: NA; j_call: TRBJ1-3; v_call: TRBV18; cdr3_aa: CASSPALGERNTIYF
d_call: NA; j_call: TRBJ2-5; v_call: TRBV5-6; cdr3_aa: CASSQGGAETQYF
d_call: TRBD2; j_call: TRBJ2-1; v_call: TRBV9; cdr3_aa: CASSVTPGGLNEQFF
d_call: NA; j_call: TRBJ2-7; v_call: TRBV29-1; cdr3_aa: CSVVEFSSSEQYF
d_call: NA; j_call: TRBJ1-1; v_call: TRBV14; cdr3_aa: CASSNRPGRVLGTEAFF
d_call: TRBD2; j_call: TRBJ2-4; v_call: TRBV7-2; cdr3_aa: CASSRLREGPIAKNIQYF
d_call: NA; j_call: TRBJ1-5; v_call: TRBV2; cdr3_aa: CASSLGQILSQPQHF
d_call: TRBD1; j_call: TRBJ2-1; v_call: TRBV2; cdr3_aa: CASRTTGGAYNEQFF
d_call: TRBD2; j_call: TRBJ2-5; v_call: TRBV19; cdr3_aa: CASSAQAGRPGETQYF
d_call: TRBD2; j_call: TRBJ2-5; v_call: TRBV5-1; cdr3_aa: CASSLVGGEETQYF
d_call: NA; j_call: TRBJ2-5; v_call: TRBV15; cdr3_aa: CATSRDEEETQYF
d_call: TRBD1; j_call: TRBJ1-5; v_call: TRBV19; cdr3_aa: CASSVGQGGNQPQHF
d_call: NA; j_call: TRBJ2-1; v_call: TRBV11-2; cdr3_aa: CASSLRLGGELWFF
d_call: TRBD2; j_call: TRBJ2-1; v_call: TRBV4-3; cdr3_aa: CASSQAPGLGGNEQFF
d_call: NA; j_call: TRBJ2-7; v_call: TRBV20-1; cdr3_aa: CSAGRFYEQYF
d_call: NA; j_call: TRBJ2-1; v_call: TRBV2; cdr3_aa: CASREGYPWGEQFF
d_call: TRBD2; j_call: TRBJ2-5; v_call: TRBV2; cdr3_aa: CASSLAGGRGETQYF
d_call: NA; j_call: TRBJ1-6; v_call: TRBV28; cdr3_aa: CASSVRGSPLHF
d_call: NA; j_call: TRBJ2-1; v_call: TRBV5-4; cdr3_aa: CASSLFGTHNEQFF
d_call: TRBD2; j_call: TRBJ2-1; v_call: TRBV7-3; cdr3_aa: CASSFVAGGLDEQFF
d_call: TRBD1; j_call: TRBJ2-5; v_call: TRBV4-3; cdr3_aa: CASSRWDAGGKGTQYF
d_call: NA; j_call: TRBJ2-4; v_call: TRBV2; cdr3_aa: CASIDRRDIQYF
d_call: NA; j_call: TRBJ2-7; v_call: TRBV28; cdr3_aa: CASSLTTTVYEQYF
d_call: NA; j_call: TRBJ2-7; v_call: TRBV7-9; cdr3_aa: CASSAVWPAPTYEQYF
d_call: NA; j_call: NA; v_call: TRBV6-1; cdr3_aa: CATKDRDTYEQYF
d_call: NA; j_call: TRBJ1-2; v_call: TRBV10-3; cdr3_aa: CAITARSEVANYGYTF
d_call: NA; j_call: TRBJ2-1; v_call: TRBV7-3; cdr3_aa: CASSLERFSYNEQFF
d_call: NA; j_call: TRBJ2-5; v_call: TRBV2; cdr3_aa: CASSEAGRGYQETQYF